Reported below is one T cell receptor beta chain. The V end lost 2 bases, the J end lost 5 bases, and 6 bases lay between the germline ends. CDR3 length: 13 amino acids. Germline lookup yields CDR1 MGHRA and CDR2 YSYEKL. This sample is drawn from a study of T cell changes during pregnancy in multiple sclerosis. Profiled with immunoSEQ multiplex PCR; TCRdb holds only in-frame clones, not every one. The top ten clones hold less than 1.5% of a sample with under 75,000 clones, under 95% of them seen once. The source is a female donor in good health, enrolled as a control in a pregnancy study. Specimen: peripheral blood, collected in the third trimester of pregnancy. The rearrangement links TRBV4-1 to TRBJ1-4; D remains unclear. The CDR3 bases are TGCGCCAGCAGCCAAACAGAGAATGAAAAACTGTTTTTT. Residues: CASSQTENEKLFF.